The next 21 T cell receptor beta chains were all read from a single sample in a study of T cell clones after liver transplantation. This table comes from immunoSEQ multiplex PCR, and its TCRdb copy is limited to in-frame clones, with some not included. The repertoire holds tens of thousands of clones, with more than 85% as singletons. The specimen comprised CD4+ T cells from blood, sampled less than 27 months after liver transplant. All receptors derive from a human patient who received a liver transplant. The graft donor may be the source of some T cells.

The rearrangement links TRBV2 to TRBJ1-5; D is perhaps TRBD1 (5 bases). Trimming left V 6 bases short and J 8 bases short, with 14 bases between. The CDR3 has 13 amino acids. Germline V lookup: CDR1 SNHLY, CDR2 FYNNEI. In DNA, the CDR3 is TGTGCCAGCAGCTCTCGGGGGACTGAGCCCCAGCATTTT. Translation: CASSSRGTEPQHF.

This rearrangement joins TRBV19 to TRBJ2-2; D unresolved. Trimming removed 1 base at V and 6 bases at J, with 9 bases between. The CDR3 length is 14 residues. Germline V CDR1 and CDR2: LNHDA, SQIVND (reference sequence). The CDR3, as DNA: TGTGCCAGTAGTATAGGTAACGTCGCCGGGGAGCTGTTTTTT. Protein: CASSIGNVAGELFF.

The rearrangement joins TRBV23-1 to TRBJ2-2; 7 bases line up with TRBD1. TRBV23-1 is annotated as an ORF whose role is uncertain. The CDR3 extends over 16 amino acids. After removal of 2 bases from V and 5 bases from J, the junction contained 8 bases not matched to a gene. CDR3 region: CASSQKQGMVTGELFF. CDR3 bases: TGCGCCAGCAGTCAAAAACAGGGGATGGTGACCGGGGAGCTGTTTTTT.

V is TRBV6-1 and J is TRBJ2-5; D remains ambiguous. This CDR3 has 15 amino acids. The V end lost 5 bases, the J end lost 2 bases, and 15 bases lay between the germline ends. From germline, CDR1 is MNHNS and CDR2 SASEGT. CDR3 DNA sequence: TGTGCCAGCAGTCAACAGCGAACCGATCAAGAGACCCAGTACTTC. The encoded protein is CASSQQRTDQETQYF.

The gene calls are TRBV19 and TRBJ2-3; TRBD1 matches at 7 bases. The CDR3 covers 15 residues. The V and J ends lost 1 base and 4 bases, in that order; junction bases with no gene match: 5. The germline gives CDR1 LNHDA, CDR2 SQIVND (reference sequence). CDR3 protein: CASSIGTGAADTQYF. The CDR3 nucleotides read TGTGCCAGTAGTATAGGGACAGGTGCCGCAGATACGCAGTATTTT. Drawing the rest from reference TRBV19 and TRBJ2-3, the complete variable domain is DGGITQSPKYLFRKEGQNVTLSCEQNLNHDAMYWYRQDPGQGLRLIYYSQIVNDFQKGDIAEGYSVSREKKESFPLTVTSAQKNPTAFYLCASSIGTGAADTQYFGPGTRLTVL.

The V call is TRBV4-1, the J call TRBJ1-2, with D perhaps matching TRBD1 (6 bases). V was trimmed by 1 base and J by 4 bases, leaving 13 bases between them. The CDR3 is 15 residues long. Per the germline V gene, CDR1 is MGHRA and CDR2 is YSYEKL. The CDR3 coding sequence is TGCGCCAGCAGCCAAGGGGGGCAAGAGATCTATGGCTACACCTTC. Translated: CASSQGGQEIYGYTF.

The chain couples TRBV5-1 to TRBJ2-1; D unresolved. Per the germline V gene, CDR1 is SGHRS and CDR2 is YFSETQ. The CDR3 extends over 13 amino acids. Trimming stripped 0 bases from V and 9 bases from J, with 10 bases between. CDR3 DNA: TGCGCCAGCAGCTTGGGGCCCCCGGGTGAGCAGTTCTTC. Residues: CASSLGPPGEQFF.

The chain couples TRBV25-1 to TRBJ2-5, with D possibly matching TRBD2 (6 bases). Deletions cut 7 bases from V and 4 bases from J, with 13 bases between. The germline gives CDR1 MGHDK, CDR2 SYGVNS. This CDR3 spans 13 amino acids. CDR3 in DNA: TGTGCCAGCATCAATGTGGGGGGAGAGACCCAGTACTTC. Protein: CASINVGGETQYF.

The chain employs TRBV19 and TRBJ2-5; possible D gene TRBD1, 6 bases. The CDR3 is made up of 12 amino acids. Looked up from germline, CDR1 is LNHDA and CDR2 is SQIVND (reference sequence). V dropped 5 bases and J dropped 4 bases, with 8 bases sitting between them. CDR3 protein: CASSLQGETQYF. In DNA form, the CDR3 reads TGTGCCAGTAGTCTACAGGGAGAGACCCAGTACTTC.

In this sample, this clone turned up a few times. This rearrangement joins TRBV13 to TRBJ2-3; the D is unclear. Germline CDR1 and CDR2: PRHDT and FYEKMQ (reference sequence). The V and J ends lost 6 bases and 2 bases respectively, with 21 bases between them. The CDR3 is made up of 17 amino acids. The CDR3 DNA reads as TGTGCCAGCAGACCTTTCCGTGGGGTCGGCTTCACAGATACGCAGTATTTT. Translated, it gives CASRPFRGVGFTDTQYF.

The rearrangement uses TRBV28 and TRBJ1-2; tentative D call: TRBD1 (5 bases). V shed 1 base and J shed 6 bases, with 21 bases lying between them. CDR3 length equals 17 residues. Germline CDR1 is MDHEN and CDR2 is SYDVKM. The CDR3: CASSLSEFSVQAHGYTF. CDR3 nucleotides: TGTGCCAGCAGTTTATCCGAGTTTTCCGTACAGGCCCATGGCTACACCTTC.

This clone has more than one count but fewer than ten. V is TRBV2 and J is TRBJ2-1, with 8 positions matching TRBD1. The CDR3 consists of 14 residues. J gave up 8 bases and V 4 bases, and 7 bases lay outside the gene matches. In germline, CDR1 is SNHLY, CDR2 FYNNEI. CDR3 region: CASSGRTGYDEQFF. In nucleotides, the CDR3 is TGTGCCAGCAGTGGCCGGACAGGGTACGATGAGCAGTTCTTC.

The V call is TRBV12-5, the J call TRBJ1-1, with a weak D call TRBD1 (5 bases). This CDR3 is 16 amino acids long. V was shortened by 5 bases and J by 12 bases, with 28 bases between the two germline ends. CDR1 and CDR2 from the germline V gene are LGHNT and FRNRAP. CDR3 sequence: CASGPTNWEGSGWPFF. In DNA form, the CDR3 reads TGTGCTAGTGGTCCGACGAACTGGGAGGGGTCGGGTTGGCCTTTCTTT.

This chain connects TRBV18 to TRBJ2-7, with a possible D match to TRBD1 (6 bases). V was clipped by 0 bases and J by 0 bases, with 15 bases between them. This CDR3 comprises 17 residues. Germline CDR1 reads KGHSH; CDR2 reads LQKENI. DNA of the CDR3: TGTGCCAGCTCACCACCACAGGGCAGATCGCTCTCCTACGAGCAGTACTTC. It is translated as CASSPPQGRSLSYEQYF.

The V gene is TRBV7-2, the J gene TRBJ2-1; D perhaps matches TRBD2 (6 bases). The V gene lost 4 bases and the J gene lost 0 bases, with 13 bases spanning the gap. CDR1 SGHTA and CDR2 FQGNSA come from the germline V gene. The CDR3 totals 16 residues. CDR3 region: CASSYGTSNSYNEQFF. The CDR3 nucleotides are TGTGCCAGCAGCTACGGGACTTCAAACTCCTACAATGAGCAGTTCTTC.

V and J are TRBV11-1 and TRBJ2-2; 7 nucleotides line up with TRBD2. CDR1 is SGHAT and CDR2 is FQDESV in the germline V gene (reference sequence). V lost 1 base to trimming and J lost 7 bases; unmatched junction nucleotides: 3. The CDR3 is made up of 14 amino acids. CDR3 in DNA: TGTGCCAGCAGCTTAGTGCGGGGGATCGGGGAGCTGTTTTTT. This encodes CASSLVRGIGELFF.

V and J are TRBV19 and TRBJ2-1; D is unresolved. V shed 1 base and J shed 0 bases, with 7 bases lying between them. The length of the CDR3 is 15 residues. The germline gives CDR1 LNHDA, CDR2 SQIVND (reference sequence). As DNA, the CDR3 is TGTGCCAGTAGTATAGTGTTGAGCTCCTACAATGAGCAGTTCTTC. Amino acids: CASSIVLSSYNEQFF. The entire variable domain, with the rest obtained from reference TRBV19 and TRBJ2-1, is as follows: DGGITQSPKYLFRKEGQNVTLSCEQNLNHDAMYWYRQDPGQGLRLIYYSQIVNDFQKGDIAEGYSVSREKKESFPLTVTSAQKNPTAFYLCASSIVLSSYNEQFFGPGTRLTVL.

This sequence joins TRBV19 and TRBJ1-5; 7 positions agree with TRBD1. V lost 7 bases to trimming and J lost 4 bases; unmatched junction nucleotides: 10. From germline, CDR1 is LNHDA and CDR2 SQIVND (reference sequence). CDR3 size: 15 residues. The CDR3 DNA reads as TGTGCCAGTACCAATGAGGGGGCCGGTAATCAGCCCCAGCATTTT. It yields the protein CASTNEGAGNQPQHF.

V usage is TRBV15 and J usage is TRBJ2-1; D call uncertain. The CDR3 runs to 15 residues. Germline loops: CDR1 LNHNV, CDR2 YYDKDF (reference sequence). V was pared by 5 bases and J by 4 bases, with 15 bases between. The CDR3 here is CATSAYREYYNEQFF. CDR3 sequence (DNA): TGTGCCACCAGCGCGTATCGAGAGTATTACAATGAGCAGTTCTTC.

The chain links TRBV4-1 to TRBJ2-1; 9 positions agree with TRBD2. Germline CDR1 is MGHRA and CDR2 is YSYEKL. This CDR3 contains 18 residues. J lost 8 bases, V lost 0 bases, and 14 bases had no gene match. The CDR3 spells CASSQERGTSTNRDEQFF. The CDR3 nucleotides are TGCGCCAGCAGCCAAGAGAGAGGGACTAGCACGAACCGGGATGAGCAGTTCTTC.

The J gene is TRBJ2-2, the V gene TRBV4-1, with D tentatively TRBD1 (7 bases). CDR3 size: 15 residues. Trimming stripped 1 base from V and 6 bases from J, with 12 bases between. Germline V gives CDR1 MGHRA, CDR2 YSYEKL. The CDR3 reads CASSQGTGEAGELFF. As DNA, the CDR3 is TGCGCCAGCAGCCAAGGAACAGGGGAGGCCGGGGAGCTGTTTTTT.